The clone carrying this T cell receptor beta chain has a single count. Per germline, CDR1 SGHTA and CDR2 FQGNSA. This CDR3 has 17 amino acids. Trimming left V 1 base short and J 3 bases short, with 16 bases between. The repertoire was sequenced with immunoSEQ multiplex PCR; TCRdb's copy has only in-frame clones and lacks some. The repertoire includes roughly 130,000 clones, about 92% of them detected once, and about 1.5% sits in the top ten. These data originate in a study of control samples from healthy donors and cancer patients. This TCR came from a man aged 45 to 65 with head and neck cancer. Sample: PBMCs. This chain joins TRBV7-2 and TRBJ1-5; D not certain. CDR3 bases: TGTGCCAGCAGCTTAGAGCCAGGACCACGCCACAATCAGCCCCAGCATTTT. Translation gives CASSLEPGPRHNQPQHF.